A single sample is the source of the 3 T cell receptor beta chains below, sequenced in a study of shared clonotypes between healthy human individuals (dated by TCRdb to between 2020 and 2021). Receptors were amplified or captured by the immunoSEQ multiplex PCR assay. TCRdb's version of the immuneACCESS table is confined to in-frame rearrangements and falls short of the full clone set. An unresolved V gene accounts for under half of the shortfall where checked; the remainder is of unknown origin. The sample table records roughly 2.1 million clones; approximately 94% of these occur just once. Together, the top ten hold roughly 1.8% of the sample. CD8 naive samples were CD45RO-negative cells positively selected for CCR7, giving a CD45RA+CCR7+ population that excluded TemRA cells. Sequencing was performed on naive CD8+ T cells from PBMCs. The cell subset or site label on this specimen signifies: CD45RA+CCR7+. The receptors derive from a man aged 18 to 29 in good health. Some clones in this sample may be carry-over from other donors' samples.

This clone was seen just once. The V gene is TRBV7-9, the J gene TRBJ2-7; D tentatively reads TRBD1 or TRBD2 (5 bases each). Germline V gene lookup returns CDR1 SEHNR and CDR2 FQNEAQ (reference sequence). The CDR3 is 14 residues long. V lost 1 base and J lost 3, with 10 bases in between. The CDR3 sequence: CASSLGDLYYEQYF. The CDR3 DNA reads TGTGCCAGCAGCTTAGGGGACCTTTACTACGAGCAGTACTTC.

The CDR3 DNA reads as TGTGCCAGCAGCCAATCTGGGACAGGGGTCACTGAAGCTTTCTTT. Amino acids: CASSQSGTGVTEAFF. The J gene is TRBJ1-1, the V gene TRBV16, with TRBD1 matching over 10 bases. This CDR3 is 15 amino acids long. Germline V gene data show CDR1 as KGHSY and CDR2 as FQNENV. Losses at the gene ends were 0 bases for V and 4 bases for J; bases not matched to a gene: 2.

The gene calls are TRBV29-1 and TRBJ2-1; D is ambiguous. This CDR3 is 13 amino acids long. Germline CDR1 SQVTM, CDR2 ANQGSEA. Trimming removed 5 bases at V and 2 bases at J, with 10 bases between. The CDR3 bases are TGCAGCGTTTCTACGACCCCCTACAATGAGCAGTTCTTC. It encodes CSVSTTPYNEQFF.